The 19 T cell receptor beta chains reported below all come from one sample, sequenced in a study of cytomegalovirus exposure and HLA in healthy donors. Use of 60 Vbeta and 13 Jbeta primers characterized the PCR. Some clones are missing from TCRdb's copy, which holds only in-frame ones; the method was immunoSEQ multiplex PCR. The sample contains 100,000 to 150,000 clones, around two thirds of which appear only once. Sequenced material: PBMCs. Receptors were obtained from a human donor in good health.

This clone turned up a few times. An end of the junction does not agree with germline; a read error may underlie this. The genes are TRBV20-1 and TRBJ1-2; D is unclear. CDR1 and CDR2 from the germline V gene are DFQATT and SNEGSKA (reference sequence). The CDR3 loop spans 9 amino acids. The CDR3 spells CSALLAGVF. The CDR3, as DNA: TGCAGTGCACTCCTAGCGGGCGTCTTC.

This rearrangement joins TRBV7-8 to TRBJ2-2; a weak D match, TRBD1 (6 bases). The CDR3 spans 16 residues. The ends were cut back, 1 base at V and 3 bases at J, with 12 bases in the middle. Germline loops: CDR1 SGHVS, CDR2 FQNEAQ. The CDR3 is CASSLGSGTHTGELFF. Written as DNA, the CDR3 is TGTGCCAGCAGCTTAGGGTCGGGGACACACACCGGGGAGCTGTTTTTT.

The chain employs TRBV18 and TRBJ2-1; D might be TRBD2 (6 bases). V was shortened by 4 bases and J by 6 bases, with 13 bases between the two germline ends. The CDR3 contains 14 residues. Germline V gene data show CDR1 as KGHSH and CDR2 as LQKENI. CDR3 sequence: CASSLGSSPNEQFF. In nucleotides, the CDR3 is TGTGCCAGCTCACTCGGGAGTTCCCCCAATGAGCAGTTCTTC.

The V and J genes are TRBV9 and TRBJ2-2, with 7 bases aligning to TRBD1. The CDR3 length is 16 residues. J was trimmed by 4 bases and V by 2 bases; bases with no gene match: 8. CDR1 is SGDLS, CDR2 YYNGEE, per germline. CDR3 in DNA: TGTGCCAGCAGCGTGACAGGGAAGGGTGCCACCGGGGAGCTGTTTTTT. Its protein product is CASSVTGKGATGELFF.

This clone was seen only a few times. The chain is built from TRBV10-1 and TRBJ2-5; 13 bases agree with TRBD2. The V and J ends lost 5 bases and 4 bases, in that order; junction bases with no gene match: 7. The CDR3 length is 16 residues. Germline values: CDR1 WNHNN, CDR2 SYGVQD (reference sequence). The CDR3 region is CASSSGLAGVRETQYF. For the CDR3, the DNA is TGCGCCAGCAGTTCTGGACTAGCGGGAGTTCGAGAGACCCAGTACTTC.

This clone was seen only once. One end of the junction does not line up with germline, which may come from a read error. The gene calls are TRBV7-9 and TRBJ1-2; possibly TRBD1 for D (5 bases). The CDR3 has 18 amino acids. Germline V lookup: CDR1 SEHNR, CDR2 FQNEAQ (reference sequence). CDR3 DNA sequence: TGTTCCAGCAGCCCGGTCGGGGGAGCCGATCTTTTAGACTATGGCTACACCTTC. As protein: CSSSPVGGADLLDYGYTF. Looking up the rest from reference TRBV7-9 and TRBJ1-2 gives the full variable domain: DTGVSQNPRHKITKRGQNVTFRCDPISEHNRLYWYRQTLGQGPEFLTYFQNEAQLEKSRLLSDRFSAERPKGSFSTLEIQRTEQGDSAMYLCSSSPVGGADLLDYGYTFGSGTRLTVV.

This clone came up a few times. The CDR3, as DNA: TGTGCCAGTAGTTTGATCTCTAGCGGGGCACTCCAAGAGACCCAGTACTTC. It yields the protein CASSLISSGALQETQYF. V and J are TRBV19 and TRBJ2-5, with 9 nucleotides matching TRBD2. Losses at the gene ends were 5 bases for V and 1 base for J; bases not matched to a gene: 11. The CDR3 is 17 amino acids. In germline, CDR1 is LNHDA, CDR2 SQIVND (reference sequence).

The CDR3 here is CASSPAGGPNEQFF. CDR3 nucleotide sequence: TGTGCCAGCAGCCCGGCCGGCGGTCCGAATGAGCAGTTCTTC. The rearrangement uses TRBV5-4 and TRBJ2-1; D unclear. This CDR3 spans 14 amino acids. Trimming pared 4 bases from V and 7 bases from J, leaving 15 bases between. CDR1 is SGHNT, CDR2 YYREEE, per germline (reference sequence).

The CDR3, as DNA: TGCGCCAGCAGCTTCAAAGCCCAAGATACGCAGTATTTT. Translated: CASSFKAQDTQYF. The chain links TRBV5-1 to TRBJ2-3; no reliable D call. Trimming took 2 bases from V and 5 from J, leaving 9 bases between them. The CDR3 sequence is 13 residues long. In germline, CDR1 is SGHRS, CDR2 YFSETQ.

The chain links TRBV28 to TRBJ1-2, with 8 bases identical to TRBD1. Germline assignment: CDR1 MDHEN and CDR2 SYDVKM. The V and J ends lost 6 bases and 4 bases, in that order; junction bases with no gene match: 25. CDR3 size: 20 residues. The CDR3 coding sequence is TGTGCCAGCAGGGCCATGGTGCGGCCAGGGGGCCCTAGGGCGAGCTATGGCTACACCTTC. Amino acid sequence: CASRAMVRPGGPRASYGYTF.

This chain uses TRBV2 with TRBJ2-5; 8 nucleotides match TRBD1. The CDR3 extends over 13 amino acids. The germline V gene encodes CDR1 SNHLY and CDR2 FYNNEI. The J segment lost 13 bases and the V segment lost 6 bases, leaving 13 bases of the junction unmatched. As DNA, the CDR3 is TGTGCCAGCAGACCCCGGGACAGGCCTCCTTGGTACTTC. It codes for CASRPRDRPPWYF.

This chain joins TRBV18 and TRBJ1-2; 11 bases are shared with TRBD1. Germline trimming cut 3 bases from V and 7 bases from J; bases unmatched to any gene: 7. Germline CDR1 is KGHSH and CDR2 is LQKENI. The length of the CDR3 is 15 residues. The CDR3 spells CASSPTAGQGGGYTF. The DNA of the CDR3 is TGTGCCAGCTCACCGACCGCGGGACAGGGGGGTGGCTACACCTTC.

The chain couples TRBV5-6 to TRBJ2-2; D unclear. The CDR3 runs to 13 residues. The germline V and J ends were trimmed by 0 bases and 6 bases, with 6 bases remaining between them. Germline lookup yields CDR1 SGHDT and CDR2 YYEEEE. The CDR3 coding sequence is TGTGCCAGCAGCTTGGGAGTTCCCGGGGAGCTGTTTTTT. It codes for CASSLGVPGELFF.

The table lists this clone with a count of one. V is TRBV5-1 and J is TRBJ2-6; 8 bases agree with TRBD2. Unmatched junction bases numbered 12, after V lost 7 bases and J lost 3 bases. The CDR3 extends over 17 amino acids. Looked up from germline, CDR1 is SGHRS and CDR2 is YFSETQ. CDR3 nucleotide sequence: TGCGCCAGCCACCCCGGGGGGGGCTCTGTTGGGGCCAACGTCCTGACTTTC. Translation: CASHPGGGSVGANVLTF.

This clone was seen just once. The chain is built from TRBV30 and TRBJ1-2; 7 bases are a match to TRBD1. This CDR3 comprises 12 residues. The ends lost 5 bases at V and 4 bases at J; junction bases unmatched: 4. Germline V gives CDR1 GTSNPN, CDR2 SVGIG (reference sequence). The CDR3 DNA sequence: TGTGCCTGGGCAACAGGGGCCTATGGCTACACCTTC. Translation: CAWATGAYGYTF.

The rearrangement uses TRBV7-2 and TRBJ1-6; 9 bases are a match to TRBD1. The CDR3 extends over 17 amino acids. The V gene end was trimmed by 4 bases and the J gene end by 9 bases; junction bases not matched to a gene: 13. Germline CDR1 SGHTA, CDR2 FQGNSA. The CDR3 nucleotides are TGTGCCAGCAGCTCATCGTCAAGCCGGGACAGGGCTTCACCCCTCCACTTT. It codes for CASSSSSSRDRASPLHF.

The chain employs TRBV7-3 and TRBJ2-1, with 10 nucleotides matching TRBD2. After removal of 3 bases from V and 5 bases from J, the junction contained 7 bases not matched to a gene. This CDR3 region has 16 residues. Germline assignment: CDR1 SGHTA and CDR2 FQGTGA. CDR3 residues: CASSFFSGLADNEQFF. CDR3 DNA sequence: TGTGCCAGCAGCTTTTTCTCCGGACTAGCGGACAATGAGCAGTTCTTC.

The gene calls are TRBV15 and TRBJ1-2, with D tentatively TRBD1 (6 bases). Germline assignment: CDR1 LNHNV and CDR2 YYDKDF (reference sequence). Trimming removed 6 bases from V and 0 bases from J, with 8 bases in between. CDR3 size: 13 residues. CDR3 bases: TGTGCCACCAGGAGGGGGACTAACTATGGCTACACCTTC. Protein sequence: CATRRGTNYGYTF.

This sequence joins TRBV6-1 and TRBJ2-7; D unresolved. Germline CDR1 and CDR2: MNHNS and SASEGT. V shed 7 bases and J shed 0 bases, with 13 bases lying between them. The CDR3 spans 14 residues. This CDR3 is CASISGSSSYEQYF. In nucleotides, the CDR3 is TGTGCCAGCATTTCCGGGTCCTCCTCCTACGAGCAGTACTTC.